This is a list of T cell receptor beta chains from one sample in a study of control samples from healthy donors and cancer patients. Profiled with immunoSEQ multiplex PCR; TCRdb holds only in-frame clones, not every one. The profile covers 150,000 or so clones, with around 90% appearing a single time and approximately 4.9% taken by the ten largest. The sample consisted of blood. All receptors come from a woman aged 30 to 39 in good health. Both conserved end residues are part of each CDR3. A D gene is named only where the DNA matches it firmly. The size of a clone is reported for some rows only, either as once, few or many, or as a class for expanded clones.

clone_size: .; d_call: TRBD2; v_call: TRBV4-1; j_call: TRBJ2-2; cdr3_nt: TGCGCCAGCAGCCGAGACCAAACTAGCGGGGCGGACACCGGGGAGCTGTTTTTT; cdr3_aa: CASSRDQTSGADTGELFF
clone_size: .; d_call: .; v_call: TRBV15; j_call: TRBJ2-7; cdr3_nt: TGTGCCACCAGCAGAGGAGTCCTCTCCTACGAGCAGTACTTC; cdr3_aa: CATSRGVLSYEQYF
clone_size: .; d_call: .; v_call: TRBV9; j_call: TRBJ2-5; cdr3_nt: TGTGCCAGCAGCGTAGTTTCTAGCCCCCAAGAGACCCAGTACTTC; cdr3_aa: CASSVVSSPQETQYF
clone_size: .; d_call: .; v_call: TRBV19; j_call: TRBJ2-1; cdr3_nt: TGTGCCAGTAGTATCTCTGCGGGACCCGAAGGTGAGCAGTTCTTC; cdr3_aa: CASSISAGPEGEQFF
clone_size: .; d_call: TRBD1; v_call: TRBV18; j_call: TRBJ1-6; cdr3_nt: TGTGCCAGCTCACCGATAGGACAGGGGGCTAGCTCCTATAATTCACCCCTCCACTTT; cdr3_aa: CASSPIGQGASSYNSPLHF
clone_size: once; d_call: .; v_call: TRBV5-6; j_call: TRBJ2-5; cdr3_nt: TGTGCCAGCAGCTTGGGACAGGAAGAGACCCAGTACTTC; cdr3_aa: CASSLGQEETQYF
clone_size: .; d_call: .; v_call: TRBV15; j_call: TRBJ2-2; cdr3_nt: TGTGCCACCAGAAGCGAATGGGGGCGCGCCGGGGAGCTGTTTTTT; cdr3_aa: CATRSEWGRAGELFF
clone_size: .; d_call: .; v_call: TRBV6-5; j_call: TRBJ1-1; cdr3_nt: TGTGCCAGCAGTTACTCAAGGGGTGAAGCTTTCTTT; cdr3_aa: CASSYSRGEAFF
clone_size: .; d_call: TRBD2; v_call: TRBV20-1; j_call: TRBJ2-7; cdr3_nt: TGCAGTGCTAGTTCTAGCGGGAGCTCCTACGAGCAGTACTTC; cdr3_aa: CSASSSGSSYEQYF
clone_size: .; d_call: .; v_call: TRBV4-1; j_call: TRBJ2-1; cdr3_nt: TGCGCCAGCAGCCGTGGCCCCACGAACGGGGATGAGCAGTTCTTC; cdr3_aa: CASSRGPTNGDEQFF
clone_size: .; d_call: TRBD1; v_call: TRBV11-3; j_call: TRBJ2-2; cdr3_nt: TGTGCCAGCAGCTCAGTCTCCGGGACAGGGAGACCCGGGGAGCTGTTTTTT; cdr3_aa: CASSSVSGTGRPGELFF
clone_size: once; d_call: .; v_call: TRBV5-1; j_call: TRBJ2-4; cdr3_nt: TGCGCCAGCAGCTTGGGTGGGTCCAAAAACATTCAGTACTTC; cdr3_aa: CASSLGGSKNIQYF
clone_size: once; d_call: TRBD1; v_call: TRBV20-1; j_call: TRBJ1-1; cdr3_nt: TGCAGTGCTAGGGGTGACAGGGATGCTTTCTTT; cdr3_aa: CSARGDRDAFF
clone_size: .; d_call: .; v_call: TRBV12-3/TRBV12-4; j_call: TRBJ1-2; cdr3_nt: TGTGCCAGCAGTTTAGCGACTGGCTATGGCTACACCTTC; cdr3_aa: CASSLATGYGYTF
clone_size: .; d_call: .; v_call: TRBV20-1; j_call: TRBJ1-2; cdr3_nt: TGCAGTGCTAGAGACAGGGGTGGCTACACCTTC; cdr3_aa: CSARDRGGYTF
clone_size: .; d_call: TRBD2; v_call: TRBV4-1; j_call: TRBJ2-1; cdr3_nt: TGCGCCAGCAGCCAAGAGAAGGTGAATACGGCGGGAGGGCCGGGTTTCAATGAGCAGTTCTTC; cdr3_aa: CASSQEKVNTAGGPGFNEQFF
clone_size: .; d_call: TRBD2; v_call: TRBV7-9; j_call: TRBJ2-3; cdr3_nt: TGTGCCAGCAGCTTATACGCGGGAGGGCATTCAGATACGCAGTATTTT; cdr3_aa: CASSLYAGGHSDTQYF
clone_size: .; d_call: .; v_call: TRBV7-8; j_call: TRBJ2-7; cdr3_nt: TGTGCCAGCAGCTGGGACGCCTACGAGCAGTACTTC; cdr3_aa: CASSWDAYEQYF
clone_size: once; d_call: .; v_call: TRBV24-1; j_call: TRBJ2-2; cdr3_nt: TGTGCCACCAGTGATTTGAGGTTCCCGGCCGGGGAGCTGTTTTTT; cdr3_aa: CATSDLRFPAGELFF
clone_size: .; d_call: .; v_call: TRBV5-1; j_call: TRBJ2-7; cdr3_nt: TGCGCCAGCAGGACGGGGCCAGCCTACGAGCAGTACTTC; cdr3_aa: CASRTGPAYEQYF
clone_size: .; d_call: TRBD2; v_call: TRBV2; j_call: TRBJ2-1; cdr3_nt: TGTGCCAGCGCTGACCCCGGAGGCGGGAGGGCCGGGGGAAGAAATGAGCAGTTCTTC; cdr3_aa: CASADPGGGRAGGRNEQFF
clone_size: .; d_call: .; v_call: TRBV15; j_call: TRBJ1-4; cdr3_nt: TGTGCCACCAGCAGAGTGATTGCAACTAATGAAAAACTGTTTTTT; cdr3_aa: CATSRVIATNEKLFF
clone_size: .; d_call: .; v_call: TRBV5-4; j_call: TRBJ2-7; cdr3_nt: TGTGCCAGCAGCTTTCCGGATCACTACGAGCAGTACTTC; cdr3_aa: CASSFPDHYEQYF
clone_size: .; d_call: .; v_call: TRBV13; j_call: TRBJ1-4; cdr3_nt: TGTGCCAGCAGCGCCCGACACGAATTCGACTCAACTAATGAAAAACTGTTTTTT; cdr3_aa: CASSARHEFDSTNEKLFF
clone_size: once; d_call: .; v_call: TRBV5-1; j_call: TRBJ2-7; cdr3_nt: TGCGCCAGCAGCTTCCTTGGTGGGACCACAACAGACTACGAGCAGTACTTC; cdr3_aa: CASSFLGGTTTDYEQYF
clone_size: .; d_call: .; v_call: TRBV5-4; j_call: TRBJ2-5; cdr3_nt: TGTGCCAGCAGCTTGGTGCAGGGCGGGGAGACCCAGTACTTC; cdr3_aa: CASSLVQGGETQYF
clone_size: .; d_call: .; v_call: TRBV29-1; j_call: TRBJ1-1; cdr3_nt: TGCAGCGTTTCCTTGGATTGGGTCGTAGCTTTCTTT; cdr3_aa: CSVSLDWVVAFF
clone_size: .; d_call: .; v_call: TRBV6-6; j_call: TRBJ1-1; cdr3_nt: TGTGCCAGCAGCCCCTCCCCGGTTGAAGCTTTCTTT; cdr3_aa: CASSPSPVEAFF
clone_size: .; d_call: .; v_call: TRBV5-1; j_call: TRBJ1-1; cdr3_nt: TGCGCCAGCAGCAATACAGGGTACACTGAAGCTTTCTTT; cdr3_aa: CASSNTGYTEAFF
clone_size: .; d_call: TRBD1; v_call: TRBV7-9; j_call: TRBJ2-1; cdr3_nt: TGTGCCAGCAGCTCCGGGACAGCTCTAAATGAACCCTCCTACAATGAGCAGTTCTTC; cdr3_aa: CASSSGTALNEPSYNEQFF
clone_size: .; d_call: .; v_call: TRBV12-5; j_call: TRBJ2-3; cdr3_nt: TGTGCTAGTGCCTCGGATCTCTGGGATACGCAGTATTTT; cdr3_aa: CASASDLWDTQYF